The 30 T cell receptor beta chains below were found in one sample sequenced in a study of vaccination and CD4 T cells after COVID-19. Oncomine TCR Beta short-read sequencing was applied to DNA from cultured CD4+ T cells. TCRdb re-called the PCR reads with MiXCR, one entry per CDR3 protein. The sample includes 9,000 to 9,500 distinct CDR3 sequences, approximately 34% of them seen just once. Treatment described: roughly 11-day PBMC culture with coronavirus spike peptide pools or control peptides (ViraFEST assay). The unexposed donor gave CD4+ T cells before the COVID-19 pandemic (2011-2018). These receptors have no known antigen. Specimen: CD4+ T cells from blood, cultured in vitro. The receptors were gathered from a human donor in good health.

The genes are TRBV6-5 and TRBJ1-2; the D is unclear. The CDR3 totals 13 residues. CDR1 and CDR2 from the germline V gene are MNHEY and SVGAGI. V lost 2 bases, J lost 0 bases, and 4 bases lay in between. CDR3 sequence: CASSYRANYGYTF. The DNA of the CDR3 is TGTGCCAGCAGTTACAGGGCTAACTATGGCTACACCTTC.

The V call is TRBV10-3, the J call TRBJ2-3, with D uncertain. Germline V gives CDR1 ENHRY, CDR2 SYGVKD. V lost 4 bases and J 0 bases, leaving 8 bases between the germline ends. The CDR3 has 14 amino acids. CDR3 coding DNA: TGTGCCATCAGTGTAGGCAGTAGCACAGATACGCAGTATTTT. It yields the protein CAISVGSSTDTQYF.

This clonotype was seen only once. The CDR3 sequence: CAWSRVEFTDTQYF. The CDR3 DNA is TGTGCCTGGAGTCGAGTAGAATTCACAGATACGCAGTATTTT. The J gene is TRBJ2-3, the V gene TRBV30; no reliable D call. Trimming took off 2 bases at V and 2 bases at J, with 11 bases between the two ends. This CDR3 contains 14 residues. In germline, CDR1 is GTSNPN, CDR2 SVGIG (reference sequence).

This clonotype was recorded a few times. CDR3 coding DNA: TGTGCCACCAGTGATCCCGTGTCAGGGCTCCATGAGCAGTTCTTC. It specifies CATSDPVSGLHEQFF. The chain has TRBV24-1 and TRBJ2-1, with TRBD1 as a possible D gene (5 bases). Per the germline V gene, CDR1 is KGHDR and CDR2 is SFDVKD. The CDR3 covers 15 residues. Deletions cut 3 bases from V and 8 bases from J, with 16 bases between.

This clonotype was seen a handful of times. The chain links TRBV2 to TRBJ1-5; TRBD1 matches at 9 bases. With 5 bases clipped from V and 5 bases from J, the junction kept 4 bases outside the gene matches. The CDR3 is made up of 14 amino acids. Germline V gives CDR1 SNHLY, CDR2 FYNNEI. CDR3 nucleotide sequence: TGTGCCAGCAGTCCGACAGGGGGGGATCAGCCCCAGCATTTT. Residues: CASSPTGGDQPQHF. The full variable domain, its missing parts supplied by reference TRBV2 and TRBJ1-5, is EPEVTQTPSHQVTQMGQEVILRCVPISNHLYFYWYRQILGQKVEFLVSFYNNEISEKSEIFDDQFSVERPDGSNFTLKIRSTKLEDSAMYFCASSPTGGDQPQHFGDGTRLSIL.

V and J are TRBV19 and TRBJ1-1; 7 bases align to TRBD1. J gave up 1 base and V 9 bases, and 11 bases lay outside the gene matches. This CDR3 spans 15 amino acids. Germline V lookup: CDR1 LNHDA, CDR2 SQIVND (reference sequence). The CDR3 DNA reads TGTGCCAGCTTAACAGGGGTCTACCCGAACACTGAAGCTTTCTTT. It translates to CASLTGVYPNTEAFF.

The V gene is TRBV6-1, the J gene TRBJ2-5; D might be TRBD1 or TRBD2, each matching 5 bases. The V end was cut by 8 bases, the J end by 4 bases, with 14 bases between. Germline V CDR1 and CDR2: MNHNS, SASEGT. The CDR3 is made up of 13 amino acids. In DNA, the CDR3 is TGTGCCAGCTGCGCCGGGACGACAGAGACCCAGTACTTC. Its translation is CASCAGTTETQYF.

This clonotype occurred a few times. The chain carries TRBV11-1 and TRBJ1-2; 12 nucleotides agree with TRBD1. J gave up 8 bases and V 5 bases, and 3 bases lay outside the gene matches. Germline V gene lookup returns CDR1 SGHAT and CDR2 FQDESV (reference sequence). The CDR3 loop spans 13 amino acids. The CDR3 DNA is TGTGCCAGCAGCCCCGGGACAGGGGGCGGCTACACCTTC. Amino acids: CASSPGTGGGYTF.

This clonotype was picked up a small number of times. The chain has TRBV7-9 and TRBJ1-1; weak D call: TRBD1 (6 bases). Between the trimmed V and J ends, which lost 5 bases and 1 base, there was a span of 8 bases. CDR1 is SEHNR, CDR2 FQNEAQ, per germline (reference sequence). This CDR3 has 13 amino acids. CDR3: CASSTQGNTEAFF. The DNA for the CDR3 is TGTGCCAGCAGCACACAGGGGAACACTGAAGCTTTCTTT. The full variable domain, rest sourced from reference TRBV7-9 and TRBJ1-1, is DTGVSQNPRHKITKRGQNVTFRCDPISEHNRLYWYRQTLGQGPEFLTYFQNEAQLEKSRLLSDRFSAERPKGSFSTLEIQRTEQGDSAMYLCASSTQGNTEAFFGQGTRLTVV.

The V and J genes are TRBV29-1 and TRBJ2-3; no firm D call. The CDR3 contains 11 residues. V was cut by 4 bases and J by 3 bases, with 5 bases left in between. CDR1 and CDR2 (germline): SQVTM, ANQGSEA. The CDR3 spells CSVGPTDTQYF. For the CDR3, the DNA is TGCAGCGTTGGTCCTACAGATACGCAGTATTTT.

The table lists this clonotype with a few counts. This chain links TRBV24-1 with TRBJ1-1, with 7 bases that match TRBD1. V lost 6 bases, J lost 4 bases, and 13 bases stayed unmatched. The CDR3 contains 16 residues. Germline CDR1 is KGHDR and CDR2 is SFDVKD. The CDR3 DNA follows: TGTGCCACCAGTTCGGGACAGATCAACATGCCCACTGAAGCTTTCTTT. Translated: CATSSGQINMPTEAFF.

The chain carries TRBV20-1 and TRBJ1-4, with D possibly matching TRBD1 (5 bases). Trimming took off 5 bases at V and 12 bases at J, with 13 bases between the two ends. CDR3 length equals 11 residues. Germline V gene sequence: CDR1 DFQATT, CDR2 SNEGSKA (reference sequence). The chain's CDR3 is CSAERGRELFF. In DNA form, the CDR3 reads TGCAGTGCTGAGAGGGGAAGGGAACTGTTTTTT.

J is TRBJ2-1 and V is TRBV20-1, with unresolved D. Between the trimmed V and J ends, which lost 0 bases and 7 bases, there was a span of 13 bases. Germline CDR1 and CDR2: DFQATT and SNEGSKA (reference sequence). CDR3 length: 14 amino acids. As DNA, the CDR3 is TGCAGTGCTAGAGATTTGGCCGGTCTGAATGAGCAGTTCTTC. This encodes CSARDLAGLNEQFF.

This clonotype was found a few times. This rearrangement joins TRBV20-1 to TRBJ1-1; 8 bases agree with TRBD1. The CDR3 extends over 12 amino acids. J was trimmed by 3 bases and V by 3 bases; bases with no gene match: 0. Germline V gene sequence: CDR1 DFQATT, CDR2 SNEGSKA (reference sequence). CDR3 region: CSARTGDTEAFF. In DNA form, the CDR3 reads TGCAGTGCTAGGACAGGGGACACTGAAGCTTTCTTT.

This clonotype was counted between two and nine times. V is TRBV19 and J is TRBJ2-3, with 10 nucleotides matching TRBD2. V was pared by 10 bases and J by 3 bases, with 7 bases of the junction left unmatched. The germline V gene encodes CDR1 LNHDA and CDR2 SQIVND (reference sequence). The CDR3 is 14 residues long. Here the CDR3 reads CATRDSGGTDTQYF. In DNA form, the CDR3 reads TGTGCCACCCGGGATAGCGGGGGGACAGATACGCAGTATTTT.

The table lists this clonotype with a few counts. This chain joins TRBV19 and TRBJ1-1, with 8 bases aligning to TRBD1. Germline V CDR1 and CDR2: LNHDA, SQIVND (reference sequence). Unmatched junction bases numbered 5, after V lost 7 bases and J lost 7 bases. The CDR3 runs 12 residues. The chain's CDR3 is CASNPQGGEAFF. As DNA, the CDR3 is TGTGCCAGTAACCCACAGGGGGGTGAAGCTTTCTTT. The variable domain in full, with the rest retrieved from reference TRBV19 and TRBJ1-1, is DGGITQSPKYLFRKEGQNVTLSCEQNLNHDAMYWYRQDPGQGLRLIYYSQIVNDFQKGDIAEGYSVSREKKESFPLTVTSAQKNPTAFYLCASNPQGGEAFFGQGTRLTVV.

In this sample, this clonotype turned up a few times. This chain joins TRBV4-1 and TRBJ2-2, with TRBD1 matching 8 bases. The V gene's germline CDR1 is MGHRA and CDR2 YSYEKL. This CDR3 is 17 amino acids long. V dropped 2 bases and J dropped 5; count of bases not matched to a gene: 10. The CDR3 loop is CASSQLGQGKGTGELFF. The CDR3, as DNA: TGCGCCAGCAGCCAACTAGGACAGGGCAAAGGGACCGGGGAGCTGTTTTTT.

Only a few counts were recorded for this clonotype. The rearrangement uses TRBV7-8 and TRBJ2-7, with D unclear. There are 15 residues in the CDR3. Germline V CDR1 and CDR2: SGHVS, FQNEAQ. V was shortened by 0 bases and J by 5 bases, with 14 bases between the two germline ends. DNA for the CDR3: TGTGCCAGCAGCTTAGCGCGCAGGTTTGGTGACGAGCAGTACTTC. It yields the protein CASSLARRFGDEQYF.

There are a few counts of this clonotype. V usage is TRBV2 and J usage is TRBJ2-6, with TRBD1 matching over 7 bases. This CDR3 spans 17 amino acids. Per the germline V gene, CDR1 is SNHLY and CDR2 is FYNNEI. V was pared by 5 bases and J by 0 bases, with 7 bases of the junction left unmatched. The CDR3 region is CASSHTGTVSGANVLTF. The CDR3 DNA reads TGTGCCAGCAGTCATACCGGGACAGTCTCTGGGGCCAACGTCCTGACTTTC.

CDR3 in DNA: TGTGCCAGCAGTTCGGGACAGTCGAGCTACGAGCAGTACTTC. Its protein is CASSSGQSSYEQYF. The chain is built from TRBV6-5 and TRBJ2-7; 7 nucleotides match TRBD1. The CDR3 sequence is 14 residues long. The V gene's germline CDR1 is MNHEY and CDR2 SVGAGI. V trimming: 4 bases; J trimming: 3 bases; junction bases outside the gene matches: 6.

This clonotype was recorded once. The chain links TRBV4-2 to TRBJ2-3, with 13 bases aligning to TRBD2. V lost 1 base, J lost 1 base, and 2 bases stayed unmatched. This CDR3 is 17 amino acids long. The germline V gene encodes CDR1 LGHNA and CDR2 YNFKEQ. In nucleotides, the CDR3 is TGTGCCAGCAGCCAAGTTGGGACTAGCGGGGGCACAGATACGCAGTATTTT. Translating gives CASSQVGTSGGTDTQYF.

The chain has TRBV10-3 and TRBJ2-7; possible D gene TRBD1, 6 bases. The germline gives CDR1 ENHRY, CDR2 SYGVKD. Trimming took 4 bases from V and 5 from J, leaving 18 bases between them. The CDR3 spans 15 residues. As DNA, the CDR3 is TGTGCCATCAGTGTAGAAGGCAGTAAGGGGGACGAGCAGTACTTC. It specifies CAISVEGSKGDEQYF.

This clonotype was detected a few times. V and J are TRBV29-1 and TRBJ1-2, with D possibly TRBD1 on 6 matching bases. V gave up 4 bases and J gave up 1 base, with 13 bases separating them. The germline gives CDR1 SQVTM, CDR2 ANQGSEA. This CDR3 has 14 amino acids. DNA for the CDR3: TGCAGCGTTGCGGTCGGACAGATTAACTATGGCTACACCTTC. Translating gives CSVAVGQINYGYTF.

The J gene is TRBJ1-2, the V gene TRBV2, with TRBD1 matching over 10 bases. The V gene end was trimmed by 5 bases and the J gene end by 8 bases; junction bases not matched to a gene: 11. The germline V gene has CDR1 SNHLY and CDR2 FYNNEI. This CDR3 has 15 residues. CDR3 DNA sequence: TGTGCCAGCAGTCCACTTGGGACAGGGGCCTCCGGCTACACCTTC. Amino acids: CASSPLGTGASGYTF.

The chain combines TRBV15 with TRBJ1-1; D call uncertain. The germline V gene has CDR1 LNHNV and CDR2 YYDKDF (reference sequence). This CDR3 is built from 13 residues. Trimming stripped 0 bases from V and 8 bases from J, with 10 bases between. The CDR3 spells CATSRDRQLEAFF. CDR3 bases: TGTGCCACCAGCAGAGATCGGCAGCTCGAAGCTTTCTTT. Drawing the rest from reference TRBV15 and TRBJ1-1, the complete variable domain is DAMVIQNPRYQVTQFGKPVTLSCSQTLNHNVMYWYQQKSSQAPKLLFHYYDKDFNNEADTPDNFQSRRPNTSFCFLDIRSPGLGDTAMYLCATSRDRQLEAFFGQGTRLTVV.

The J gene is TRBJ2-3, the V gene TRBV5-4; no clear D. Trimming stripped 0 bases from V and 0 bases from J, with 8 bases between. This CDR3 is 15 amino acids long. Germline lookup yields CDR1 SGHNT and CDR2 YYREEE (reference sequence). The DNA for the CDR3 is TGTGCCAGCAGCTTGGATCTGCGGAGCACAGATACGCAGTATTTT. This codes for CASSLDLRSTDTQYF.

CDR3 nucleotide sequence: TGTGCCAGCAGCCTTGAGGGGGGGCTCTACAATGAGCAGTTCTTC. It specifies CASSLEGGLYNEQFF. The chain uses TRBV12-3 or TRBV12-4 and TRBJ2-1, with a possible D match to TRBD2 (7 bases). CDR3 length equals 15 residues. Trimming shortened V by 6 bases and J by 3 bases, and 15 bases separated the two germline ends.

This rearrangement joins TRBV2 to TRBJ2-7; TRBD1 aligns across 10 bases. Germline trimming cut 9 bases from V and 6 bases from J; bases unmatched to any gene: 11. CDR1 is SNHLY and CDR2 is FYNNEI in the germline V gene. This CDR3 is 14 amino acids long. The CDR3 DNA reads TGTGCCAGTTTGGGGACAGGGGTGGTAAGCGAGCAGTACTTC. Encoded protein: CASLGTGVVSEQYF.

The sample holds a few counts of this clonotype. J is TRBJ2-2 and V is TRBV6-1; the match to TRBD1 covers 9 bases. The V and J ends lost 8 bases and 2 bases, in that order; junction bases with no gene match: 3. Germline V gene data show CDR1 as MNHNS and CDR2 as SASEGT. The CDR3 spans 14 residues. CDR3 DNA sequence: TGTGCCAGCGGACAGGGGCAAAACACCGGGGAGCTGTTTTTT. Its protein is CASGQGQNTGELFF.

This chain links TRBV2 with TRBJ2-3; 9 bases match TRBD2. CDR3 length equals 17 residues. The germline CDR1 and CDR2 sequences are SNHLY and FYNNEI. Unmatched junction bases numbered 12, after V lost 8 bases and J lost 0 bases. CDR3 loop: CASYSPSGVTSTDTQYF. For the CDR3, the DNA is TGTGCCAGCTACTCGCCTAGCGGGGTGACTAGCACAGATACGCAGTATTTT.